This entry lists 7 T cell receptor beta chains sequenced from one sample in a study of T cell responses to AZD1222 COVID-19 vaccine. Libraries were prepared by immunoSEQ multiplex PCR; TCRdb keeps only in-frame clonotypes and omits some of them. The repertoire consists of fewer than 150,000 clones, with about 90% occurring once and the leading ten covering 1.4% to 1.5%. The material sequenced was peripheral blood, taken on day 0 of AZD1222 vaccination. The source is an adult in good health.

The chain carries TRBV9 and TRBJ2-2, with D unclear. Trimming shortened V by 0 bases and J by 4 bases, and 7 bases separated the two germline ends. CDR1 SGDLS and CDR2 YYNGEE come from the germline V gene. The CDR3 extends over 14 amino acids. CDR3 sequence reads: CASSVAGVTGELFF. DNA for the CDR3: TGTGCCAGCAGCGTAGCTGGGGTCACCGGGGAGCTGTTTTTT.

This clone came up a few times. V is TRBV6-5 and J is TRBJ2-7, with 12 bases matching TRBD1. This CDR3 spans 16 amino acids. Unmatched junction bases numbered 9, after V lost 4 bases and J lost 5 bases. The germline V gene encodes CDR1 MNHEY and CDR2 SVGAGI. The CDR3 nucleotides are TGTGCCAGCAGTTCACCGGGACAGGGGGCTGTAAACGAGCAGTACTTC. Its translation: CASSSPGQGAVNEQYF.

This chain links TRBV6-5 with TRBJ1-5, with D possibly being TRBD1 (6 bases). V shed 5 bases and J shed 4 bases, with 9 bases lying between them. The CDR3 extends over 13 amino acids. The germline CDR1 and CDR2 sequences are MNHEY and SVGAGI. This CDR3 is CASSRGINQPQHF. DNA for the CDR3: TGTGCCAGCAGTAGGGGGATAAATCAGCCCCAGCATTTT.

The chain combines TRBV6-5 with TRBJ1-2; TRBD1 might be the D (5 bases). Trimming pared 6 bases from V and 4 bases from J, leaving 15 bases between. The CDR3 is 14 amino acids. CDR1 and CDR2 (germline): MNHEY, SVGAGI. For the CDR3, the DNA is TGTGCCAGCAGCGATCGACAGAGTCTCTATGGCTACACCTTC. Residues: CASSDRQSLYGYTF.

This clone was observed a single time. The gene calls are TRBV12-3 or TRBV12-4 and TRBJ1-6, with no clear D. The V gene lost 5 bases and the J gene lost 7 bases, with 9 bases spanning the gap. This CDR3 region has 13 residues. CDR3 in DNA: TGTGCCAGCAGTCCGCAGTCGAATTCACCCCTCCACTTT. It translates to CASSPQSNSPLHF.

The genes are TRBV5-1 and TRBJ2-7; 7 positions agree with TRBD1. The CDR3 consists of 17 residues. V shed 1 base and J 0 bases; nucleotides not matched to a gene: 10. Germline lookup yields CDR1 SGHRS and CDR2 YFSETQ. The CDR3 DNA sequence: TGCGCCAGCAGCTTGACCCACGGACAGGACCTCTCCTACGAGCAGTACTTC. Translation: CASSLTHGQDLSYEQYF.

The chain joins TRBV5-1 to TRBJ1-3; D call uncertain. The CDR3 consists of 16 residues. Germline CDR1 reads SGHRS; CDR2 reads YFSETQ. V lost 6 bases and J 0 bases, leaving 16 bases between the germline ends. The CDR3 is CASTQTRTISGNTIYF. CDR3 DNA sequence: TGCGCCAGCACTCAGACCCGGACGATCTCTGGAAACACCATATATTTT.